These T cell receptor beta chains were read from a single sample in a study of blood T cell repertoires in COVID-19. Measured with immunoSEQ multiplex PCR; TCRdb has only the in-frame clones, and not every one. The sample holds hundreds of thousands of clones, approximately 91% seen once. The source material was peripheral blood. Receptors originate from a woman between 50 and 59 years old with COVID-19, enrolled during active disease. The CDR3 runs from the conserved cysteine through the conserved F or W. A D gene is named only where the DNA matches it firmly. A row's size may be missing; if present it is once, few, many or a size class.

D,size,J,V,length,CDR3,DNA
NA,NA,TRBJ1-2,TRBV20-1,10,CSATANGYTF,TGCAGTGCTACAGCGAATGGCTACACCTTC
TRBD1,NA,TRBJ2-6,TRBV5-1,15,CASSPRGHGANVLTF,TGCGCCAGCAGCCCCAGGGGGCACGGGGCCAACGTCCTGACTTTC
TRBD2,NA,TRBJ2-3,TRBV5-1,15,CASSLGWTSEDTQYF,TGCGCCAGCAGCTTGGGTTGGACTAGCGAAGATACGCAGTATTTT
TRBD1,once,TRBJ1-2,TRBV27,12,CASSSTGVIYTF,TGTGCCAGCAGTTCGACAGGGGTGATCTACACCTTC
NA,once,TRBJ2-7,TRBV5-6,11,CASGSRGEQYF,TGTGCCAGCGGATCACGGGGCGAGCAGTACTTC
NA,NA,TRBJ1-1,TRBV27,11,CASKRNTEAFF,TGTGCCAGCAAGAGGAACACTGAAGCTTTCTTT
NA,NA,TRBJ1-2,TRBV5-1,11,CASSGGVGYTF,TGCGCCAGCAGCGGGGGGGTTGGCTACACCTTC
TRBD1,NA,TRBJ1-2,TRBV24-1,16,CATSDSRQGTNYGYTF,TGTGCCACCAGTGATTCGCGACAGGGGACCAACTATGGCTACACCTTC
TRBD1,NA,TRBJ2-5,TRBV30,14,CAWSSGTGLETQYF,TGTGCCTGGTCTTCCGGGACAGGGTTAGAGACCCAGTACTTC
TRBD2,NA,TRBJ2-2,TRBV2,15,CASISSGGNTGELFF,TGTGCCAGCATCTCTAGCGGGGGGAACACCGGGGAGCTGTTTTTT
NA,NA,TRBJ1-2,TRBV6-5,14,CASSYYRESYGYTF,TGTGCCAGCAGTTACTACAGGGAGAGCTATGGCTACACCTTC
TRBD2,NA,TRBJ2-3,TRBV10-3,15,CAISGLAGGADTQYF,TGTGCCATCAGTGGACTAGCGGGGGGTGCAGATACGCAGTATTTT
NA,NA,TRBJ1-2,TRBV19,16,CASSRDRDYRDYGYTF,TGTGCCAGTAGTAGAGACCGAGATTACAGGGACTATGGCTACACCTTC
NA,NA,TRBJ2-1,TRBV28,13,CASSSNPNNEQFF,TGTGCCAGCAGCTCTAACCCTAACAATGAGCAGTTCTTC
NA,NA,TRBJ1-2,TRBV4-1,13,CASRPGSNYGYTF,TGCGCCAGCAGACCCGGTTCCAACTATGGCTACACCTTC
NA,NA,TRBJ1-1,TRBV19,13,CASSIGARREAFF,TGTGCCAGTAGTATTGGAGCTCGGCGGGAAGCTTTCTTT
TRBD2,NA,TRBJ2-3,TRBV2,17,CASSELAGGAHGDTQYF,TGTGCCAGCAGTGAGTTAGCGGGGGGCGCCCACGGGGATACGCAGTATTTT
TRBD2,once,TRBJ2-1,TRBV11-3,15,CASSLRPSGYNEQFF,TGTGCCAGCAGCTTACGCCCTAGCGGTTACAATGAGCAGTTCTTC
TRBD2,once,TRBJ2-3,TRBV30,16,CAWIPGPSGGLYTQYF,TGTGCCTGGATTCCCGGGCCTAGCGGGGGTTTGTATACGCAGTATTTT
NA,NA,TRBJ2-6,TRBV11-3,15,CASSSTGVGANVLTF,TGTGCCAGCAGCTCTACGGGTGTTGGGGCCAACGTCCTGACTTTC
NA,NA,TRBJ1-2,TRBV7-8,14,CASSQVTGNYGYTF,TGTGCCAGCAGCCAAGTAACAGGGAACTATGGCTACACCTTC
NA,NA,TRBJ1-1,TRBV5-1,14,CASSLLTGNTEAFF,TGCGCCAGCAGCTTGTTGACAGGGAACACTGAAGCTTTCTTT
NA,NA,TRBJ1-3,TRBV6-6,15,CASSYVAGSGNTIYF,TGTGCCAGCAGTTACGTCGCCGGGTCCGGAAACACCATATATTTT
NA,NA,TRBJ1-4,TRBV5-5,13,CASSLAGGEKLFF,TGTGCCAGCAGCTTGGCGGGGGGGGAAAAACTGTTTTTT
TRBD1,NA,TRBJ1-6,TRBV30,15,CAWSVLDREDSPLHF,TGTGCCTGGAGTGTACTGGACAGGGAGGATTCACCCCTCCACTTT
NA,NA,TRBJ1-2,TRBV10-3,15,CAISDPTSAIHGYTF,TGTGCCATCAGTGACCCTACGTCCGCGATTCATGGCTACACCTTC
TRBD1,once,TRBJ2-7,TRBV5-1,15,CASSTRDRRHYEQYF,TGCGCCAGCAGCACCCGGGACAGACGGCACTACGAGCAGTACTTC
TRBD1,NA,TRBJ1-2,TRBV18,15,CASSLAHGTDYGYTF,TGTGCCAGCTCACTGGCCCATGGGACAGACTATGGCTACACCTTC
NA,NA,TRBJ1-4,TRBV28,15,CASSLTGRAKEKLFF,TGTGCCAGCAGTTTAACGGGCAGGGCGAAGGAAAAACTGTTTTTT
TRBD2,NA,TRBJ2-3,TRBV28,14,CASSEEISGDGQYF,TGTGCCAGCAGTGAAGAAATTAGCGGGGATGGGCAGTATTTT
NA,NA,TRBJ1-2,TRBV12-3/TRBV12-4,12,CASSLEAYGYTF,TGTGCCAGCAGTTTAGAAGCCTATGGCTACACCTTC
NA,NA,TRBJ1-2,TRBV6-6,16,CASSYGDGTSGYGYTF,TGTGCCAGCAGTTACGGGGACGGGACATCAGGCTATGGCTACACCTTC
TRBD1,NA,TRBJ2-3,TRBV5-1,16,CASSSTGQRSTDTQYF,TGCGCCAGCAGCTCGACGGGACAGCGTAGCACAGATACGCAGTATTTT
NA,NA,TRBJ1-2,TRBV30,12,CAWSVGSDGYTF,TGTGCCTGGAGTGTAGGCAGCGATGGCTACACCTTC
NA,NA,TRBJ1-5,TRBV5-6,15,CASSVGEGSNQPQHF,TGTGCCAGCAGCGTAGGGGAGGGTAGCAATCAGCCCCAGCATTTT
TRBD1,NA,TRBJ1-1,TRBV5-1,14,CASSLTGTNTEAFF,TGCGCCAGCAGCCTGACAGGGACTAACACTGAAGCTTTCTTT
NA,once,TRBJ1-2,TRBV11-2,14,CASSRGGGNYGYTF,TGTGCCAGCAGCCGAGGAGGAGGGAACTATGGCTACACCTTC
NA,once,TRBJ1-3,TRBV11-2,18,CASSSSREARFVGNTIYF,TGTGCCAGCAGCTCATCCCGGGAGGCGCGGTTCGTTGGAAACACCATATATTTT
NA,NA,TRBJ1-4,TRBV19,14,CASSPQDHRGKLFF,TGTGCCAGTAGTCCCCAGGACCATCGAGGGAAACTGTTTTTT
NA,once,TRBJ2-7,TRBV30,13,CAWSVGVDDEQYF,TGTGCCTGGAGTGTAGGGGTAGACGACGAGCAGTACTTC
TRBD2,NA,TRBJ2-5,TRBV19,15,CASTLGTSGVETQYF,TGTGCCAGTACCCTGGGGACTAGCGGGGTGGAGACCCAGTACTTC
NA,NA,TRBJ1-5,TRBV7-9,13,CASSLGANQPQHF,TGTGCCAGCAGCTTAGGGGCCAATCAGCCCCAGCATTTT
NA,NA,TRBJ2-7,TRBV18,13,CASSRSGSYEQYF,TGTGCCAGCTCACGAAGCGGTTCCTACGAGCAGTACTTC
NA,NA,TRBJ1-6,TRBV28,14,CASRPDSHYSPLHF,TGTGCCAGCAGACCCGACAGCCATTATTCACCCCTCCACTTT
TRBD1,NA,TRBJ1-4,TRBV5-1,16,CASSLGDRGSREKLFF,TGCGCCAGCAGCTTGGGGGACAGGGGTTCCCGGGAAAAACTGTTTTTT
NA,NA,TRBJ2-2,TRBV3-1/TRBV3-2,13,CASSRRQAGELFF,TGTGCCAGCAGCCGCCGACAGGCCGGGGAGCTGTTTTTT
TRBD1,NA,TRBJ1-1,TRBV18,17,CASSPPGQGAQNTEAFF,TGTGCCAGCTCACCACCGGGACAGGGGGCCCAGAATACTGAAGCTTTCTTT
NA,few,TRBJ1-5,TRBV6-6,14,CASSGGSSNQPQHF,TGTGCCAGCTCCGGCGGGTCGAGCAATCAGCCCCAGCATTTT
NA,NA,TRBJ2-7,TRBV11-2,14,CASSFTEEAYEQYF,TGTGCCAGCAGCTTTACTGAGGAGGCCTACGAGCAGTACTTC
TRBD2,NA,TRBJ2-1,TRBV24-1,17,CATSDPRAGGSRDEQFF,TGTGCCACCAGTGACCCTCGGGCGGGGGGCTCCAGGGATGAGCAGTTCTTC
TRBD1,once,TRBJ1-2,TRBV29-1,14,CSSGSGTGNYGYTF,TGCAGCTCTGGGTCGGGGACAGGGAACTATGGCTACACCTTC
NA,NA,TRBJ1-2,TRBV19,13,CASSKESYYGYTF,TGTGCCAGTAGTAAAGAGAGTTACTATGGCTACACCTTC
NA,once,TRBJ1-6,TRBV19,13,CATKTVDNSPLHF,TGTGCCACGAAGACAGTAGATAATTCACCCCTCCACTTT
TRBD1,few,TRBJ1-2,TRBV10-3,14,CAISEQGADYGYTF,TGTGCCATCAGTGAGCAGGGGGCGGACTATGGCTACACCTTC
NA,NA,TRBJ2-5,TRBV7-7,16,CASSLGVAGSQETQYF,TGTGCCAGCAGCTTGGGGGTTGCGGGATCCCAAGAGACCCAGTACTTC
NA,NA,TRBJ1-2,TRBV30,12,CAWSQVSYGYTF,TGTGCCTGGAGCCAGGTGAGCTATGGCTACACCTTC
NA,NA,TRBJ2-1,TRBV4-1,15,CASSQEARSRYEQFF,TGCGCCAGCAGCCAAGAGGCTAGATCTCGGTATGAGCAGTTCTTC
NA,NA,TRBJ2-1,TRBV6-5,15,CASTPTRRSYNEQFF,TGTGCCAGCACTCCTACTCGCCGGTCCTACAATGAGCAGTTCTTC
NA,NA,TRBJ1-2,TRBV9,14,CASSVGHSNYGYTF,TGTGCCAGCAGCGTAGGACACTCCAACTATGGCTACACCTTC
NA,NA,TRBJ1-6,TRBV2,14,CASSLAGYNSPLHF,TGTGCCAGCAGCCTAGCGGGGTATAATTCACCCCTCCACTTT